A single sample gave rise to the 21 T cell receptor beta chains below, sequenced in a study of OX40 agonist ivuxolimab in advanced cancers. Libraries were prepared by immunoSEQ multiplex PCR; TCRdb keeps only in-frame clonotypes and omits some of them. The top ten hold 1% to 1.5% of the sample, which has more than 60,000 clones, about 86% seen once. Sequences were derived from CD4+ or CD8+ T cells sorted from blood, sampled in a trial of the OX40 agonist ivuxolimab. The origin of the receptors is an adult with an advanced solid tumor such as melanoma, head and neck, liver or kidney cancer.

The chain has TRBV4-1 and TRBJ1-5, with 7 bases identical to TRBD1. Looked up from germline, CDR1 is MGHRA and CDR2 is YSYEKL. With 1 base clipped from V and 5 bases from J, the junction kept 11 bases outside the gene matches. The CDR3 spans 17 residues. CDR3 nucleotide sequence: TGCGCCAGCAGCCAAGCGGCCAGGGGGAGAGTGGATCAGCCCCAGCATTTT. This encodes CASSQAARGRVDQPQHF.

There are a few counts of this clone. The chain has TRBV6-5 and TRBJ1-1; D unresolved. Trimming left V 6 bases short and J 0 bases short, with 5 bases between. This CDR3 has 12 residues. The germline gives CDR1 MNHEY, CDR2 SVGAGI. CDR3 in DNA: TGTGCCAGCAGCGAGTTGAACACTGAAGCTTTCTTT. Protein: CASSELNTEAFF.

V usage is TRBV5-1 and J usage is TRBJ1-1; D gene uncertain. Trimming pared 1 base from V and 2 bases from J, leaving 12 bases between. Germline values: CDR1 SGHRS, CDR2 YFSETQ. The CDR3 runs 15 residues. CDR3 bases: TGCGCCAGCAGCTTGAACGGCCAACTTAACACTGAAGCTTTCTTT. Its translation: CASSLNGQLNTEAFF.

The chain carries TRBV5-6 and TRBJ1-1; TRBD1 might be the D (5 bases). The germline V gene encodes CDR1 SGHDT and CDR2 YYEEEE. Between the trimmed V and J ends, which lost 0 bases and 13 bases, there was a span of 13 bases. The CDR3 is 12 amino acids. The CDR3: CASSLGGRGGFF. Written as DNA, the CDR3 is TGTGCCAGCAGCTTGGGGGGCCGGGGAGGTTTCTTT.

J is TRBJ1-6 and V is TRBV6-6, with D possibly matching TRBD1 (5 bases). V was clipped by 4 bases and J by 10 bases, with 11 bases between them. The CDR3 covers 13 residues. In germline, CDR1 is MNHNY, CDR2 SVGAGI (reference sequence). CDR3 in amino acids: CASSSTEGSPLHF. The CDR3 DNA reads TGTGCCAGCAGTTCGACAGAGGGATCACCCCTCCACTTT.

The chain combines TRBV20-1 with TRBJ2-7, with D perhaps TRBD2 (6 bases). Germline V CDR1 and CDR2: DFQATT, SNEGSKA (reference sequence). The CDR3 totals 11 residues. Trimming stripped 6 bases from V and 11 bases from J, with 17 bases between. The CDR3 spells CSAPRELAKYF. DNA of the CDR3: TGCAGTGCCCCACGGGAGCTAGCTAAGTACTTC.

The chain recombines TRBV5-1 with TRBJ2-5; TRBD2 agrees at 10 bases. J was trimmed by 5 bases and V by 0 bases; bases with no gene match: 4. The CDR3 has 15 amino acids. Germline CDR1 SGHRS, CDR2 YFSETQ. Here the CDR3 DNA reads TGCGCCAGCAGCTTGGTGGGACTAGCGATGGAGACCCAGTACTTC. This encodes CASSLVGLAMETQYF.

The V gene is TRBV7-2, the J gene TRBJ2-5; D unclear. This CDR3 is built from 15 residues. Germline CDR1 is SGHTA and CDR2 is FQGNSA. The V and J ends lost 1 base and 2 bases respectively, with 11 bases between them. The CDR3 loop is CASSLEGSRQETQYF. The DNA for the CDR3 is TGTGCCAGCAGCTTAGAAGGGTCCAGGCAAGAGACCCAGTACTTC.

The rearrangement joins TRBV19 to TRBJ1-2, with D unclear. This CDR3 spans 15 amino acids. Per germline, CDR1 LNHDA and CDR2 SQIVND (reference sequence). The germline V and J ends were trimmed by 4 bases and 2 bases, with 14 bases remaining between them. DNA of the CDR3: TGTGCCAGTAGTACTCCGGCTCGACTGAACTATGGCTACACCTTC. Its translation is CASSTPARLNYGYTF.

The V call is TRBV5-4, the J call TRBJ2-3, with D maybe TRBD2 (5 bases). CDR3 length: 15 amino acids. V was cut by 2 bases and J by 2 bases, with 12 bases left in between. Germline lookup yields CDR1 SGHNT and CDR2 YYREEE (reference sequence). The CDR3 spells CASSLLDNPTDTQYF. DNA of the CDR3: TGTGCCAGCAGCTTACTAGATAACCCCACAGATACGCAGTATTTT. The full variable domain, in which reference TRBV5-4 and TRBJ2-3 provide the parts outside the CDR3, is ETGVTQSPTHLIKTRGQQVTLRCSSQSGHNTVSWYQQALGQGPQFIFQYYREEENGRGNFPPRFSGLQFPNYSSELNVNALELDDSALYLCASSLLDNPTDTQYFGPGTRLTVL.

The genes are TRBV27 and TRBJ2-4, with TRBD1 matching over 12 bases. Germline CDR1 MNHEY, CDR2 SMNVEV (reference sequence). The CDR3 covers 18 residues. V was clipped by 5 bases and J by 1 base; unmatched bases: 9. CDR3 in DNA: TGTGCCAGCAGTCAGGGACAGGGGGCGGAGGTGGCCAAAAACATTCAGTACTTC. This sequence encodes CASSQGQGAEVAKNIQYF.

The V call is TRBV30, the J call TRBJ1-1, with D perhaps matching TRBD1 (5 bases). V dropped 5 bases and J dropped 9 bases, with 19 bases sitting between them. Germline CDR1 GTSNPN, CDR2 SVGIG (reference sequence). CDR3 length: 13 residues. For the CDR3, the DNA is TGTGCCTGGGCCGGGACGCGCGTGGGGAAAGCTTTCTTT. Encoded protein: CAWAGTRVGKAFF.

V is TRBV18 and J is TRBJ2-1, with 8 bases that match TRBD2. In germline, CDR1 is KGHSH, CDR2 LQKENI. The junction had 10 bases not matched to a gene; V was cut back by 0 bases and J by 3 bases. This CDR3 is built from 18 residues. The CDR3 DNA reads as TGTGCCAGCTCACCACCGAATCGGGGGGGGGCAAACTACAATGAGCAGTTCTTC. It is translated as CASSPPNRGGANYNEQFF. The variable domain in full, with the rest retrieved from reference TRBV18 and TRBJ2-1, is NAGVMQNPRHLVRRRGQEARLRCSPMKGHSHVYWYRQLPEEGLKFMVYLQKENIIDESGMPKERFSAEFPKEGPSILRIQQVVRGDSAAYFCASSPPNRGGANYNEQFFGPGTRLTVL.

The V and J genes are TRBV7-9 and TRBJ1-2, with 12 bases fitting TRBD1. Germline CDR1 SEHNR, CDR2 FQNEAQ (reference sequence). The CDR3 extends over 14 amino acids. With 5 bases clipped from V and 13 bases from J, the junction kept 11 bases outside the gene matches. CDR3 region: CASSPYLGQGATTF. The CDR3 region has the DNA TGTGCCAGCAGCCCTTATTTGGGACAGGGGGCGACCACCTTC.

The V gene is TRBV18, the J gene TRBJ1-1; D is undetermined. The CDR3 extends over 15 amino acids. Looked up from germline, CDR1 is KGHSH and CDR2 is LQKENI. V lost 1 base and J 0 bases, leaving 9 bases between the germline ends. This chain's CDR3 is CASSPLELVNTEAFF. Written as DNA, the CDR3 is TGTGCCAGCTCACCACTTGAATTAGTGAACACTGAAGCTTTCTTT.

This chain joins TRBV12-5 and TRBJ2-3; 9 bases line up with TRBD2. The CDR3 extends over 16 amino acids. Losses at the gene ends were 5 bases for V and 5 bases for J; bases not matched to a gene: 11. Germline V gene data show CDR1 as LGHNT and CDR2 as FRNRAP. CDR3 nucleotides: TGTGCTAGTGGTCCCCCCCCGCGGGGGGGCATAGATACGCAGTATTTT. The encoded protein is CASGPPPRGGIDTQYF.

The chain's CDR3 is CASSSGQGAHYGYTF. In DNA, the CDR3 is TGTGCCAGCAGCTCGGGACAGGGGGCTCACTATGGCTACACCTTC. The rearrangement links TRBV11-1 to TRBJ1-2, with TRBD1 matching over 12 bases. Per germline, CDR1 SGHAT and CDR2 FQDESV (reference sequence). The CDR3 has 15 amino acids. V lost 4 bases to trimming and J lost 3 bases; unmatched junction nucleotides: 3.

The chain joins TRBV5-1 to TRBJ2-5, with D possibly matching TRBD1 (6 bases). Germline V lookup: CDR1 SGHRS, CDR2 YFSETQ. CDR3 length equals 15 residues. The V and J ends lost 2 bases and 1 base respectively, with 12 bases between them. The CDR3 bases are TGCGCCAGCAGCTTACAGACAGGCGCCCAAGAGACCCAGTACTTC. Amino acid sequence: CASSLQTGAQETQYF. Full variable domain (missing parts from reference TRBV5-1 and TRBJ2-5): KAGVTQTPRYLIKTRGQQVTLSCSPISGHRSVSWYQQTPGQGLQFLFEYFSETQRNKGNFPGRFSGRQFSNSRSEMNVSTLELGDSALYLCASSLQTGAQETQYFGPGTRLLVL.

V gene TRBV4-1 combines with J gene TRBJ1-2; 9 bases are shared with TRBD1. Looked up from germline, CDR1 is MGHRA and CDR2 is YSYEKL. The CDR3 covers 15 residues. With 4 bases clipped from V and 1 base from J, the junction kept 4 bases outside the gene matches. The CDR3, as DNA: TGCGCCAGCAGCCGGGGACAGGGAATTAACTATGGCTACACCTTC. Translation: CASSRGQGINYGYTF.

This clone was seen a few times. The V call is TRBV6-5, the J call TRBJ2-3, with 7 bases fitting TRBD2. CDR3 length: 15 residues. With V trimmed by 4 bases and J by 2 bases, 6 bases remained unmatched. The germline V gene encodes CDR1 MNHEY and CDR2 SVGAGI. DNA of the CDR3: TGTGCCAGCAGTTCCGAGCGGGGTTCCACAGATACGCAGTATTTT. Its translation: CASSSERGSTDTQYF.

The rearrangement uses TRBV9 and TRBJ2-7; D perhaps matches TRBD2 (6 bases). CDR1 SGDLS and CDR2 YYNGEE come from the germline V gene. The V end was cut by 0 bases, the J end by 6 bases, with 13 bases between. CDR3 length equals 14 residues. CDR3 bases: TGTGCCAGCAGCGTAGATGGGAGGTCGGGCGAGCAGTACTTC. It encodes CASSVDGRSGEQYF.